These 27 T cell receptor beta chains came from one sample sequenced in a study of blood T cells in healthy people across ages. With a J-beta primer mix and a sample-barcoded 5' primer, a second PCR ran roughly 6 to 12 cycles. TCRdb re-called the 5' RACE reads with MiXCR, one entry per CDR3 protein. The data hold over 550,000 distinct CDR3 sequences, with around 31% observed a single time. Sequencing was carried out using blood. All receptors derive from a woman aged 80 or over in good health.

In this sample, this clonotype turned up many times. This sequence joins TRBV3-1 and TRBJ2-3, with unresolved D. V was cut by 4 bases and J by 2 bases, with 7 bases left in between. The CDR3 is made up of 13 amino acids. The V gene's germline CDR1 is LGHDT and CDR2 YNNKEL (reference sequence). The CDR3 DNA sequence: TGTGCCAGCAGCCGTCCCGACACAGATACGCAGTATTTT. It specifies CASSRPDTDTQYF.

The rearrangement links TRBV7-2 to TRBJ2-7; D is possibly TRBD1 or TRBD2 (5 bases each). Deletions cut 3 bases from V and 7 bases from J, with 19 bases between. Germline values: CDR1 SGHTA, CDR2 FQGNSA. The CDR3 consists of 15 residues. The CDR3 region is CASSFTSGAPGEQYF. DNA for the CDR3: TGTGCCAGCAGCTTTACATCCGGGGCGCCTGGAGAGCAGTACTTC.

This chain joins TRBV7-9 and TRBJ1-2, with D uncertain. Between the trimmed V and J ends, which lost 1 base and 6 bases, there was a span of 12 bases. Germline-derived CDR1 and CDR2 are SEHNR and FQNEAQ (reference sequence). This CDR3 is built from 14 residues. For the CDR3, the DNA is TGTGCCAGCAGCTTAGTGAGGGAGGTGGATGGCTACACCTTC. Its translation: CASSLVREVDGYTF. The full variable domain, completed using reference TRBV7-9 and TRBJ1-2, is DTGVSQNPRHKITKRGQNVTFRCDPISEHNRLYWYRQTLGQGPEFLTYFQNEAQLEKSRLLSDRFSAERPKGSFSTLEIQRTEQGDSAMYLCASSLVREVDGYTFGSGTRLTVV.

This clonotype was counted at least ten times. V usage is TRBV6-5 and J usage is TRBJ1-6; D may be TRBD1 (6 bases). Trimming removed 7 bases at V and 4 bases at J, with 11 bases between. This CDR3 comprises 14 residues. Germline V gene data show CDR1 as MNHEY and CDR2 as SVGAGI. The CDR3 nucleotides read TGTGCCAGCACCCTTAGGGGGTATAATTCACCCCTCCACTTT. Residues: CASTLRGYNSPLHF.

This chain uses TRBV7-2 with TRBJ1-1; D is undetermined. The V end was cut by 5 bases, the J end by 5 bases, with 15 bases between. CDR3 length: 14 residues. Per the germline V gene, CDR1 is SGHTA and CDR2 is FQGNSA. In DNA form, the CDR3 reads TGTGCCAGCAGCCCCACGCGGACGGCTACTGAAGCTTTCTTT. This gives the protein CASSPTRTATEAFF.

On this clonotype itself: A much larger clone sits a single nucleotide away, making a read error possible. This rearrangement joins TRBV3-1 to TRBJ2-7; no clear D gene. The CDR3 is 14 residues long. V was trimmed by 3 bases and J by 7 bases, leaving 16 bases between them. Looked up from germline, CDR1 is LGHDT and CDR2 is YNNKEL (reference sequence). CDR3 bases: TGTGCCAGCAGCCAGGGATCTTGGGCGGAAGAGCAGTACTTC. Protein sequence: CASSQGSWAEEQYF.

This clonotype came up a few times. The CDR3 reads CASSEKGSSNQPQHF. CDR3 nucleotide sequence: TGTGCCAGCAGTGAAAAAGGGAGTAGCAATCAGCCCCAGCATTTT. The rearrangement uses TRBV2 and TRBJ1-5; D is uncertain. Per germline, CDR1 SNHLY and CDR2 FYNNEI. V dropped 2 bases and J dropped 0 bases, with 8 bases sitting between them. The CDR3 spans 15 residues.

This clonotype was counted at least ten times. The chain recombines TRBV7-9 with TRBJ2-4; the D gene is possibly TRBD1 (6 bases). Trimming pared 1 base from V and 15 bases from J, leaving 16 bases between. There are 13 residues in the CDR3. Germline V gene data show CDR1 as SEHNR and CDR2 as FQNEAQ (reference sequence). CDR3 region: CASSLEGDTPGYF. CDR3 nucleotide sequence: TGTGCCAGCAGCTTAGAAGGGGACACCCCAGGGTACTTC.

In the case of this clonotype: A much larger clone sits a single nucleotide away, making a read error possible. The chain uses TRBV11-2 and TRBJ2-7; the D is unclear. The CDR3 sequence is 15 residues long. Trimming left V 2 bases short and J 7 bases short, with 18 bases between. Germline V gives CDR1 SGHAT, CDR2 FQNNGV. The CDR3 sequence: CASSLSRLTYNEQYF. The CDR3 DNA sequence: TGTGCCAGCAGCTTATCGAGACTTACCTACAATGAGCAGTACTTC.

This clonotype has just a few counts. The chain joins TRBV20-1 to TRBJ1-2, with 9 positions matching TRBD1. Per germline, CDR1 DFQATT and CDR2 SNEGSKA (reference sequence). J gave up 6 bases and V 5 bases, and 19 bases lay outside the gene matches. The CDR3 is 17 amino acids. This CDR3 reads CSASEPQDRGGRNGYTF. The CDR3 DNA sequence: TGCAGTGCTTCCGAGCCGCAGGACAGGGGAGGCCGGAATGGCTACACCTTC.

There are many counts of this clonotype. In DNA form, the CDR3 reads TGTGCCACCAGCAGAGATCAGATTGGGAGCACAGATACGCAGTATTTT. This codes for CATSRDQIGSTDTQYF. The V and J genes are TRBV15 and TRBJ2-3; D remains unclear. Germline V lookup: CDR1 LNHNV, CDR2 YYDKDF (reference sequence). V was clipped by 0 bases and J by 0 bases, with 10 bases between them. The CDR3 is made up of 16 amino acids.

This clonotype was observed at least ten times. CDR3 residues: CSAESLRGGTDTQYF. In DNA form, the CDR3 reads TGCAGTGCGGAATCCCTGCGGGGGGGCACAGATACGCAGTATTTT. This chain joins TRBV20-1 and TRBJ2-3; 8 bases agree with TRBD2. V was pared by 6 bases and J by 1 base, with 9 bases of the junction left unmatched. Germline V gene lookup returns CDR1 DFQATT and CDR2 SNEGSKA (reference sequence). The CDR3 spans 15 residues.

This clonotype showed up many times. This rearrangement joins TRBV27 to TRBJ2-5; possibly TRBD1 for D (6 bases). Trimming stripped 6 bases from V and 2 bases from J, with 10 bases between. CDR1 is MNHEY, CDR2 SMNVEV, per germline (reference sequence). CDR3 length: 13 amino acids. The CDR3 DNA is TGTGCCAGCAGACGGACAGCACAAGAGACCCAGTACTTC. This sequence encodes CASRRTAQETQYF.

V usage is TRBV20-1 and J usage is TRBJ2-1; a weak D match, TRBD2 (6 bases). This CDR3 comprises 14 residues. V gave up 4 bases and J gave up 4 bases, with 14 bases separating them. CDR1 and CDR2 from the germline V gene are DFQATT and SNEGSKA (reference sequence). The CDR3 region is CSATGSLGYNEQFF. The CDR3 nucleotides are TGCAGTGCTACCGGGAGTCTCGGGTACAATGAGCAGTTCTTC.

This clonotype has ten or more counts. As DNA, the CDR3 is TGTGCCTGGAGCAGGGACAGGGGCTACGAGCAGTACTTC. Protein sequence: CAWSRDRGYEQYF. The chain combines TRBV30 with TRBJ2-7; 10 positions agree with TRBD1. After removal of 3 bases from V and 3 bases from J, the junction contained 2 bases not matched to a gene. Looked up from germline, CDR1 is GTSNPN and CDR2 is SVGIG (reference sequence). The CDR3 covers 13 residues.

The genes are TRBV2 and TRBJ1-1; 9 bases line up with TRBD1. The trim removed 10 bases at V and 4 bases at J, leaving 7 bases unmatched. Germline-derived CDR1 and CDR2 are SNHLY and FYNNEI. The CDR3 covers 13 residues. The CDR3 loop reads CATRRGQGTEAFF. DNA of the CDR3: TGTGCCACCCGACGGGGACAGGGCACTGAAGCTTTCTTT.

This rearrangement joins TRBV5-1 to TRBJ2-1; D is perhaps TRBD1 (5 bases). Trimming pared 2 bases from V and 6 bases from J, leaving 21 bases between. The CDR3 runs 17 residues. The germline gives CDR1 SGHRS, CDR2 YFSETQ. CDR3 in DNA: TGCGCCAGCAGCTTAGGCCTCGGCAGGGTAACGGGCAATGAGCAGTTCTTC. Its translation is CASSLGLGRVTGNEQFF.

Ten or more counts support this clonotype. V usage is TRBV30 and J usage is TRBJ1-6; unclear D gene. The CDR3 is 14 residues long. Trimming cost V 4 bases and J 10 bases, with 17 bases left between them. Per the germline V gene, CDR1 is GTSNPN and CDR2 is SVGIG (reference sequence). CDR3 DNA sequence: TGTGCCTGGAAGGTCGACCGCCGGCAGTCACCCCTCCACTTT. The encoded protein is CAWKVDRRQSPLHF.

The table lists this clonotype with many counts. The chain links TRBV4-1 to TRBJ2-5, with 12 bases lining up with TRBD2. V lost 5 bases, J lost 2 bases, and 6 bases stayed unmatched. The CDR3 is made up of 16 amino acids. Germline CDR1 is MGHRA and CDR2 is YSYEKL. CDR3 loop: CASSSTSGGTQETQYF. The CDR3 DNA is TGCGCCAGCAGCTCCACTAGCGGGGGGACACAAGAGACCCAGTACTTC.

A single count supports this clonotype. CDR3 nucleotides: TGCGCCAGCAGCTTGGTACCGGGGGAATTGACTGAAGCTTTCTTT. Translation gives CASSLVPGELTEAFF. The genes are TRBV5-1 and TRBJ1-1; weak D call: TRBD1 (5 bases). Germline loops: CDR1 SGHRS, CDR2 YFSETQ. The CDR3 has 15 residues. With 0 bases removed from V and 5 bases from J, the gap between germline ends came to 14 bases.

In this sample, this clonotype turned up once. Relative to the germline gene, one junction end is altered; a read error may explain this. The V call is TRBV4-1, the J call TRBJ2-3; 8 bases match TRBD2. Germline CDR1 reads MGHRA; CDR2 reads YSYEKL. The CDR3 is 15 residues long. This CDR3 is CASNWLAGGSDTQYF. CDR3 nucleotides: TGCGCTAGCAACTGGCTTGCGGGGGGTTCAGATACGCAGTATTTT.

The chain joins TRBV9 to TRBJ2-7, with D possibly TRBD1 on 6 matching bases. Germline V gene data show CDR1 as SGDLS and CDR2 as YYNGEE. Trimming took off 3 bases at V and 3 bases at J, with 16 bases between the two ends. This CDR3 has 15 amino acids. CDR3 DNA sequence: TGTGCCAGCAGCGCACTGGACAGCCCTTACTACGAGCAGTACTTC. As protein: CASSALDSPYYEQYF.

The chain joins TRBV27 to TRBJ2-5; D tentatively fits TRBD1 or TRBD2 (5 bases each). This CDR3 is 15 amino acids long. Germline V gene lookup returns CDR1 MNHEY and CDR2 SMNVEV (reference sequence). V was clipped by 6 bases and J by 11 bases, with 25 bases between them. Here the CDR3 DNA reads TGTGCCAGCAGCACCACCGGGACCCTCGCCGTTAAGCAGTACTTC. Protein product: CASSTTGTLAVKQYF.

The DNA for the CDR3 is TGTGCCAGCAGCGGAGGGAGGGGTTTGGAGCAGTTCTTC. Protein product: CASSGGRGLEQFF. The rearrangement uses TRBV9 and TRBJ2-1, with 7 bases identical to TRBD2. This CDR3 has 13 amino acids. The V segment lost 3 bases and the J segment 10 bases; nucleotides outside the gene matches: 7. Germline V CDR1 and CDR2: SGDLS, YYNGEE. The complete variable domain, with remaining parts taken from reference TRBV9 and TRBJ2-1, reads DSGVTQTPKHLITATGQRVTLRCSPRSGDLSVYWYQQSLDQGLQFLIQYYNGEERAKGNILERFSAQQFPDLHSELNLSSLELGDSALYFCASSGGRGLEQFFGPGTRLTVL.

The rearrangement joins TRBV7-6 to TRBJ2-3; D uncertain. The CDR3 has 15 amino acids. Germline V gene data show CDR1 as SGHVS and CDR2 as FNYEAQ. V lost 2 bases, J lost 2 bases, and 11 bases lay in between. In nucleotides, the CDR3 is TGTGCCAGCAGCTTACAGAGACGGATCACAGATACGCAGTATTTT. Translated, it gives CASSLQRRITDTQYF.

The gene calls are TRBV29-1 and TRBJ1-1; D call uncertain. Trimming pared 0 bases from V and 0 bases from J, leaving 17 bases between. Per the germline V gene, CDR1 is SQVTM and CDR2 is ANQGSEA. The CDR3 sequence is 17 residues long. Here the CDR3 DNA reads TGCAGCGTTGAAGACATTAGACTTTCGGATATGAACACTGAAGCTTTCTTT. Its protein product is CSVEDIRLSDMNTEAFF.

This clonotype was observed many times. The chain links TRBV3-1 to TRBJ1-2; 12 bases are shared with TRBD1. Unmatched junction bases numbered 10, after V lost 4 bases and J lost 4 bases. CDR3 length: 17 residues. Germline CDR1 and CDR2: LGHDT and YNNKEL (reference sequence). In DNA form, the CDR3 reads TGTGCCAGCAGCCTCCGGGACAGGGGGCCCTTGGGCTATGGCTACACCTTC. Protein sequence: CASSLRDRGPLGYGYTF.